Listed here are 27 T cell receptor beta chains from one sample, sequenced in a study of T cells in Graves' hyperthyroidism and ophthalmopathy. RNA transcripts yielded amplified TCR beta CDR3 regions. HTBI primers were used for first-round RT-PCR of the TCR CDR3. TCRdb independently ran MiXCR on the multiplex PCR reads; one entry per CDR3 protein. The sample holds approximately 600,000 distinct CDR3 sequences, around 20% seen once. Sequencing was carried out using blood. The receptors come from a young man with Graves' ophthalmopathy.

This clonotype was seen ten or more times. The genes are TRBV2 and TRBJ2-1; the match to TRBD2 covers 12 bases. Germline lookup yields CDR1 SNHLY and CDR2 FYNNEI. Trimming cost V 10 bases and J 5 bases; bases outside gene matches: 6. The CDR3 loop spans 14 amino acids. CDR3 loop: CAMLAGGPNNEQFF. For the CDR3, the DNA is TGTGCCATGCTAGCGGGAGGGCCTAACAATGAGCAGTTCTTC.

This clonotype occurred many times. The chain links TRBV7-9 to TRBJ2-1; tentatively, D is TRBD2 (6 bases). Germline CDR1 is SEHNR and CDR2 is FQNEAQ (reference sequence). The CDR3 spans 15 residues. Trimming pared 3 bases from V and 5 bases from J, leaving 14 bases between. The CDR3 here is CASSLGGAGDNEQFF. CDR3 nucleotides: TGTGCCAGCAGCTTGGGAGGAGCGGGTGACAATGAGCAGTTCTTC. The full variable domain, with the rest looked up from reference TRBV7-9 and TRBJ2-1, is DTGVSQNPRHKITKRGQNVTFRCDPISEHNRLYWYRQTLGQGPEFLTYFQNEAQLEKSRLLSDRFSAERPKGSFSTLEIQRTEQGDSAMYLCASSLGGAGDNEQFFGPGTRLTVL.

The CDR3 loop reads CASSPMGTPSNEQFF. CDR3 nucleotides: TGTGCCAGCAGCCCGATGGGGACTCCCAGCAATGAGCAGTTCTTC. J is TRBJ2-1 and V is TRBV7-3; D possibly corresponds to TRBD2 (6 bases). This CDR3 is 15 amino acids long. Trimming removed 5 bases from V and 6 bases from J, with 17 bases in between. Germline V gene data show CDR1 as SGHTA and CDR2 as FQGTGA.

The chain's CDR3 is CAWSLDLLLGEQYF. DNA for the CDR3: TGTGCCTGGAGCCTGGACCTCCTTTTAGGCGAGCAGTACTTC. This chain links TRBV30 with TRBJ2-7; no clear D. The V end lost 3 bases, the J end lost 6 bases, and 18 bases lay between the germline ends. This CDR3 is built from 14 residues. The germline V gene has CDR1 GTSNPN and CDR2 SVGIG (reference sequence).

The chain carries TRBV12-3 or TRBV12-4 and TRBJ1-4; D is possibly TRBD1 (6 bases). CDR3 length: 17 amino acids. V was shortened by 3 bases and J by 3 bases, with 17 bases between the two germline ends. The CDR3 protein is CASSLGGREYANEKLFF. As DNA, the CDR3 is TGTGCCAGCAGTTTGGGGGGCAGGGAGTACGCTAATGAAAAACTGTTTTTT.

This clonotype has more than one count but fewer than ten. This sequence joins TRBV28 and TRBJ2-5, with D maybe TRBD2 (6 bases). Germline loops: CDR1 MDHEN, CDR2 SYDVKM. The CDR3 has 16 residues. V shed 5 bases and J shed 0 bases, with 16 bases lying between them. CDR3 amino acids: CASSKQGGGYQETQYF. CDR3 nucleotide sequence: TGTGCCAGCAGTAAGCAGGGTGGGGGGTACCAAGAGACCCAGTACTTC.

V usage is TRBV19 and J usage is TRBJ2-5; the D call may be TRBD1 or TRBD2 (5 bases each). The CDR3 is 15 amino acids. V was pared by 6 bases and J by 3 bases, with 17 bases between. In germline, CDR1 is LNHDA, CDR2 SQIVND (reference sequence). CDR3 loop: CASSPYPGTKETQYF. In DNA, the CDR3 is TGTGCCAGTAGCCCATACCCGGGGACCAAAGAGACCCAGTACTTC.

The gene calls are TRBV5-1 and TRBJ1-4; 8 nucleotides agree with TRBD1. V was pared by 3 bases and J by 4 bases, with 8 bases of the junction left unmatched. The CDR3 loop spans 16 amino acids. The germline V gene encodes CDR1 SGHRS and CDR2 YFSETQ. In DNA form, the CDR3 reads TGCGCCAGCAGCTCCGGGACAGGCAAACTTAATGAAAAACTGTTTTTT. Translating gives CASSSGTGKLNEKLFF. The variable domain in full, with the rest retrieved from reference TRBV5-1 and TRBJ1-4, is KAGVTQTPRYLIKTRGQQVTLSCSPISGHRSVSWYQQTPGQGLQFLFEYFSETQRNKGNFPGRFSGRQFSNSRSEMNVSTLELGDSALYLCASSSGTGKLNEKLFFGSGTQLSVL.

This clonotype was seen many times. The J gene is TRBJ2-7, the V gene TRBV7-2, with a tentative D call TRBD2 (7 bases). Germline assignment: CDR1 SGHTA and CDR2 FQGNSA. Trimming took 3 bases from V and 3 from J, leaving 15 bases between them. The CDR3 sequence is 15 residues long. The DNA of the CDR3 is TGTGCCAGCAGCTTGCAGGGGAGGGCCGACTACGAGCAGTACTTC. Its protein product is CASSLQGRADYEQYF.

This clonotype showed up many times. This chain connects TRBV3-1 to TRBJ1-6; 7 positions match TRBD1. The length of the CDR3 is 14 residues. The germline V gene has CDR1 LGHDT and CDR2 YNNKEL (reference sequence). Trimming at V came to 5 bases and at J to 7 bases, leaving 5 bases not matched to a gene. For the CDR3, the DNA is TGTGCCAGCAGCTTGACAGGGATCAATTCACCCCTCCACTTT. It translates to CASSLTGINSPLHF.

The chain employs TRBV12-3 or TRBV12-4 and TRBJ2-1, with D unresolved. The CDR3 extends over 15 amino acids. V was shortened by 5 bases and J by 0 bases, with 11 bases between the two germline ends. The CDR3 is CASSRVGHSYNEQFF. CDR3 DNA sequence: TGTGCCAGCAGTAGGGTGGGCCACTCCTACAATGAGCAGTTCTTC.

This clonotype was picked up many times. The chain employs TRBV28 and TRBJ1-4; TRBD1 matches at 9 bases. V was clipped by 1 base and J by 0 bases; unmatched bases: 12. The CDR3 extends over 20 amino acids. Germline-derived CDR1 and CDR2 are MDHEN and SYDVKM. CDR3 loop: CASSLFTGTGQLATNEKLFF. As DNA, the CDR3 is TGTGCCAGCAGTTTATTCACCGGGACAGGGCAGCTTGCAACTAATGAAAAACTGTTTTTT.

This clonotype has more than one count but fewer than ten. V usage is TRBV28 and J usage is TRBJ2-6; 8 bases match TRBD1. V dropped 6 bases and J dropped 0; count of bases not matched to a gene: 10. The V gene's germline CDR1 is MDHEN and CDR2 SYDVKM. The CDR3 consists of 18 residues. The CDR3, as DNA: TGTGCCAGCAGAAAGCCGGGACAGGCGATCTCTGGGGCCAACGTCCTGACTTTC. Translating gives CASRKPGQAISGANVLTF.

This clonotype was recorded a few times. V and J are TRBV15 and TRBJ1-3; D is uncertain. The ends were cut back, 0 bases at V and 2 bases at J, with 17 bases in the middle. Germline V CDR1 and CDR2: LNHNV, YYDKDF (reference sequence). CDR3 length equals 18 residues. In DNA, the CDR3 is TGTGCCACCAGCAGAGATCTAGAGGCCGTGGAGACTGGAAACACCATATATTTT. Translated: CATSRDLEAVETGNTIYF. The whole variable domain, filled in from reference TRBV15 and TRBJ1-3, reads DAMVIQNPRYQVTQFGKPVTLSCSQTLNHNVMYWYQQKSSQAPKLLFHYYDKDFNNEADTPDNFQSRRPNTSFCFLDIRSPGLGDTAMYLCATSRDLEAVETGNTIYFGEGSWLTVV.

The genes are TRBV12-3 or TRBV12-4 and TRBJ1-1; D is undetermined. CDR3 size: 13 residues. The ends were cut back, 1 base at V and 11 bases at J, with 14 bases in the middle. The CDR3 DNA reads TGTGCCAGCAGTTTAGGACCCGCGATAGGGGCTTTCTTT. Protein sequence: CASSLGPAIGAFF.

Ten or more counts support this clonotype. This sequence joins TRBV7-9 and TRBJ2-1; TRBD2 agrees at 15 bases. Trimming cost V 3 bases and J 9 bases; bases outside gene matches: 6. This CDR3 contains 16 residues. Germline assignment: CDR1 SEHNR and CDR2 FQNEAQ (reference sequence). This CDR3 reads CASSLGLAGGYGEQFF. CDR3 DNA sequence: TGTGCCAGCAGCTTGGGACTAGCGGGAGGTTACGGTGAGCAGTTCTTC.

The sample holds a few counts of this clonotype. This sequence joins TRBV19 and TRBJ2-3; D perhaps matches TRBD1 (5 bases). Germline values: CDR1 LNHDA, CDR2 SQIVND (reference sequence). The V end was cut by 3 bases, the J end by 0 bases, with 16 bases between. The CDR3 is 17 residues long. DNA for the CDR3: TGTGCCAGTAGTATGTTGACAGCCTCTTTTAGCACAGATACGCAGTATTTT. Its translation: CASSMLTASFSTDTQYF. The variable domain in full, completed from reference TRBV19 and TRBJ2-3, reads DGGITQSPKYLFRKEGQNVTLSCEQNLNHDAMYWYRQDPGQGLRLIYYSQIVNDFQKGDIAEGYSVSREKKESFPLTVTSAQKNPTAFYLCASSMLTASFSTDTQYFGPGTRLTVL.

Comment on this clonotype: A much bigger clone sits one base away, suggesting this may be a read error. The CDR3 end shows no conserved phenylalanine or tryptophan, and so a read error is likely. The rearrangement links TRBV2 to TRBJ1-5; tentative D call: TRBD1 (6 bases). Germline loops: CDR1 SNHLY, CDR2 FYNNEI. Trimming removed 6 bases from V and 5 bases from J, with 20 bases in between. This CDR3 region has 16 residues. CDR3: CASSRGGRGSDQPQHL. The CDR3 bases are TGTGCCAGCAGCCGGGGGGGGCGCGGGTCAGATCAGCCCCAGCATCTT.

This clonotype was found many times. V usage is TRBV20-1 and J usage is TRBJ2-7, with 12 bases matching TRBD2. The V gene's germline CDR1 is DFQATT and CDR2 SNEGSKA (reference sequence). CDR3 length: 16 amino acids. J lost 3 bases, V lost 0 bases, and 6 bases had no gene match. The CDR3 loop is CSARDSWTSGIYEQYF. CDR3 bases: TGCAGTGCTAGAGATAGTTGGACTAGCGGGATCTACGAGCAGTACTTC.

V and J are TRBV28 and TRBJ2-7; the match to TRBD2 covers 7 bases. Trimming removed 4 bases from V and 3 bases from J; junction bases left unmatched: 3. Germline CDR1 is MDHEN and CDR2 is SYDVKM. This CDR3 is 13 amino acids long. DNA of the CDR3: TGTGCCAGCAGTTCCTCTAGCGGCTACGAGCAGTACTTC. Amino acid sequence: CASSSSSGYEQYF.

Many counts were recorded for this clonotype. The chain uses TRBV11-2 and TRBJ2-1; TRBD2 matches at 9 bases. Germline trimming cut 1 base from V and 4 bases from J; bases unmatched to any gene: 5. Germline V gene sequence: CDR1 SGHAT, CDR2 FQNNGV. The CDR3 is made up of 16 amino acids. The CDR3 DNA reads as TGTGCCAGCAGCTTAGGGGCGGGAGGGCAATACAATGAGCAGTTCTTC. This translates into CASSLGAGGQYNEQFF.

At least ten counts were recorded for this clonotype. This chain connects TRBV7-2 to TRBJ2-1, with 7 bases aligning to TRBD2. From germline, CDR1 is SGHTA and CDR2 FQGNSA. This CDR3 has 15 residues. Trimming took 6 bases from V and 0 from J; bases not matched to a gene: 5. The CDR3 DNA sequence: TGTGCCAGCAGGGGTCTAGCGGCCTCCTACAATGAGCAGTTCTTC. Its translation: CASRGLAASYNEQFF.

By proportion, this clonotype is medium-sized. The rearrangement links TRBV28 to TRBJ1-1; D remains ambiguous. The CDR3 is 13 residues long. Trimming took off 2 bases at V and 1 base at J, with 5 bases between the two ends. Germline CDR1 and CDR2: MDHEN and SYDVKM. CDR3: CASSLARNTEAFF. In nucleotides, the CDR3 is TGTGCCAGCAGTTTAGCCAGGAACACTGAAGCTTTCTTT.

Note on this clonotype: One base away lies a much larger clone, so this may be a sequencing read error. The chain links TRBV9 to TRBJ2-7; D is possibly TRBD1 (5 bases). V dropped 0 bases and J dropped 3 bases, with 13 bases sitting between them. CDR3 length: 15 residues. The V gene's germline CDR1 is SGDLS and CDR2 YYNGEE. CDR3 sequence reads: CASSVEGWNSYEQYF. As DNA, the CDR3 is TGTGCCAGCAGCGTAGAGGGGTGGAATAGCTACGAGCAGTACTTC.

This clonotype was recorded at least ten times. The chain joins TRBV11-2 to TRBJ2-7; 7 nucleotides agree with TRBD1. J was trimmed by 1 base and V by 5 bases; bases with no gene match: 8. The CDR3 is made up of 15 amino acids. Germline values: CDR1 SGHAT, CDR2 FQNNGV. This CDR3 is CASSPGTARSYEQYF. The CDR3 DNA reads TGTGCCAGCAGCCCCGGGACAGCAAGATCCTACGAGCAGTACTTC.

This clonotype has at least ten counts. The rearrangement uses TRBV2 and TRBJ1-1; 7 bases agree with TRBD1. The germline CDR1 and CDR2 sequences are SNHLY and FYNNEI. V was clipped by 3 bases and J by 6 bases; unmatched bases: 10. The CDR3 spans 15 residues. DNA for the CDR3: TGTGCCAGCAGTGAGGAGGGGGCGACTAACGCTGAAGCTTTCTTT. This codes for CASSEEGATNAEAFF.

This clonotype was seen many times. The genes are TRBV5-6 and TRBJ2-2; 10 bases are a match to TRBD1. The CDR3 totals 14 residues. In germline, CDR1 is SGHDT, CDR2 YYEEEE. Trimming took 3 bases from V and 7 from J; bases not matched to a gene: 3. The CDR3 DNA reads TGTGCCAGCAGCTGGGGACAGGGGATCGGGGAGCTGTTTTTT. It specifies CASSWGQGIGELFF.